The 22 T cell receptor beta chains in this list originate from one sample, sequenced in a study of identical twins. TCRdb itself ran the 5' RACE reads through MiXCR, one entry per CDR3 protein. The table includes roughly 690,000 distinct CDR3 sequences, 5.5% to 6.5% detected once. The sequencing input was naive T cells sorted from blood. The receptors originated from a man younger than 30 in good health.

This clonotype was seen ten or more times. This rearrangement joins TRBV20-1 to TRBJ2-1, with D possibly called TRBD1 or TRBD2 (5 bases each). This CDR3 has 15 residues. CDR1 and CDR2 from the germline V gene are DFQATT and SNEGSKA (reference sequence). V was pared by 3 bases and J by 3 bases, with 15 bases between. The CDR3, as DNA: TGCAGTGCTAGTCCGGGACCCAACCACTACAATGAGCAGTTCTTC. It codes for CSASPGPNHYNEQFF.

The rearrangement uses TRBV20-1 and TRBJ2-5; 9 nucleotides match TRBD1. CDR3 size: 13 residues. Germline V CDR1 and CDR2: DFQATT, SNEGSKA (reference sequence). J lost 3 bases, V lost 5 bases, and 4 bases had no gene match. The CDR3 DNA reads TGCAGTGCTTGGGACAGGGATAAAGAGACCCAGTACTTC. This encodes CSAWDRDKETQYF.

This clonotype turned up a few times. This chain's CDR3 is CASSEVSGGITKETQYF. The DNA of the CDR3 is TGTGCCAGCAGTGAAGTGTCTGGGGGGATCACCAAAGAGACCCAGTACTTC. The genes are TRBV6-1 and TRBJ2-5; TRBD2 is a possible D gene (6 bases). The CDR3 spans 17 residues. Germline CDR1 and CDR2: MNHNS and SASEGT. V shed 1 base and J shed 3 bases, with 18 bases lying between them.

This clonotype was counted only a few times. The rearrangement joins TRBV7-8 to TRBJ2-7, with D possibly TRBD2 on 6 matching bases. Trimming removed 1 base from V and 5 bases from J, with 15 bases in between. The CDR3 loop spans 15 amino acids. Looked up from germline, CDR1 is SGHVS and CDR2 is FQNEAQ. The CDR3 reads CASSLGGTPPNEQYV. The CDR3 region has the DNA TGTGCCAGCAGCTTAGGTGGGACTCCCCCTAACGAGCAGTACGTC.

The chain uses TRBV25-1 and TRBJ2-6; perhaps TRBD1 as D (5 bases). The CDR3 spans 14 residues. Germline V lookup: CDR1 MGHDK, CDR2 SYGVNS. V was cut by 4 bases and J by 3 bases, with 7 bases left in between. CDR3 sequence reads: CASSAGYGANVLTF. The CDR3 bases are TGTGCCAGCAGTGCAGGGTATGGGGCCAACGTCCTGACTTTC.

In this sample, this clonotype turned up many times. The chain employs TRBV12-3 or TRBV12-4 and TRBJ2-7, with D perhaps TRBD2 (5 bases). The V and J ends lost 3 bases and 7 bases respectively, with 13 bases between them. CDR3 length: 13 amino acids. The CDR3 DNA sequence: TGTGCCAGCAGTTTGGGTGGGAGTGGAGAGCAGTACGTC. It specifies CASSLGGSGEQYV.

This clonotype was counted between two and nine times. This chain uses TRBV20-1 with TRBJ2-2; TRBD2 matches at 11 bases. This CDR3 spans 13 amino acids. Looked up from germline, CDR1 is DFQATT and CDR2 is SNEGSKA (reference sequence). CDR3 DNA sequence: TGCGGAGCTAGCGGGAGGACAACCGGGGAGCTGTTTTTT. Amino acid sequence: CGASGRTTGELFF.

This clonotype came up a few times. This rearrangement joins TRBV20-1 to TRBJ2-5, with TRBD2 matching 11 bases. This CDR3 has 17 residues. The junction had 14 bases not matched to a gene; V was cut back by 3 bases and J by 5 bases. In germline, CDR1 is DFQATT, CDR2 SNEGSKA (reference sequence). CDR3 bases: TGCAGTGCTAGGGAAACCCTACTAGCGGGAGAGGAGGAGACCCAGTACTTC. Translated: CSARETLLAGEEETQYF.

This clonotype was counted between two and nine times. The chain uses TRBV6-1 and TRBJ2-2; 7 bases map to TRBD2. The germline V gene encodes CDR1 MNHNS and CDR2 SASEGT. This CDR3 spans 13 amino acids. V shed 7 bases and J 5 bases; nucleotides not matched to a gene: 4. CDR3 bases: TGTGCCAGCAACGACGGGGGGACCGGGGAGCTGTTTTTT. It translates to CASNDGGTGELFF.

This clonotype occurred a few times. The gene calls are TRBV19 and TRBJ1-5; no firm D call. V was clipped by 4 bases and J by 2 bases, with 9 bases between them. The CDR3 is made up of 14 amino acids. CDR1 and CDR2 from the germline V gene are LNHDA and SQIVND (reference sequence). The chain's CDR3 is CASSKGSGNQPQHF. CDR3 nucleotide sequence: TGTGCCAGTAGTAAGGGAAGCGGCAATCAGCCCCAGCATTTT.

This clonotype was detected ten times or more. The V and J genes are TRBV12-3 or TRBV12-4 and TRBJ1-1; maybe TRBD1 (6 bases). CDR3 length: 16 residues. Trimming left V 0 bases short and J 1 base short, with 12 bases between. CDR3 sequence reads: CASSLAGRGSNTEAFF. The CDR3 nucleotides are TGTGCCAGCAGTTTAGCAGGCAGGGGTTCGAACACTGAAGCTTTCTTT.

The table lists this clonotype with many counts. The rearrangement links TRBV4-3 to TRBJ2-3; D remains unclear. This CDR3 region has 15 residues. V lost 0 bases and J 2 bases, leaving 9 bases between the germline ends. Germline values: CDR1 LGHNA, CDR2 YSLEER. The CDR3 is CASSQDRWTTDTQYF. The DNA for the CDR3 is TGCGCCAGCAGCCAAGATCGTTGGACCACAGATACGCAGTATTTT.

The table lists this clonotype with many counts. The V call is TRBV20-1, the J call TRBJ2-1, with D unresolved. The CDR3 is 16 amino acids. V was shortened by 0 bases and J by 3 bases, with 15 bases between the two germline ends. Germline V gives CDR1 DFQATT, CDR2 SNEGSKA (reference sequence). The CDR3 reads CSARDRKSRYYNEQFF. In nucleotides, the CDR3 is TGCAGTGCTAGAGATCGAAAGTCCAGATACTACAATGAGCAGTTCTTC.

This clonotype has more than one count but fewer than ten. The genes are TRBV10-3 and TRBJ2-5, with 15 bases that match TRBD2. This CDR3 has 16 amino acids. Trimming took 2 bases from V and 4 from J; bases not matched to a gene: 2. Germline CDR1 ENHRY, CDR2 SYGVKD. Here the CDR3 DNA reads TGTGCCATCAGTGAGCCGGGACTAGCGGGAGGAGAGACCCAGTACTTC. This codes for CAISEPGLAGGETQYF.

This clonotype was detected many times. The gene calls are TRBV10-1 and TRBJ2-1, with a weak D call TRBD1 (6 bases). Per the germline V gene, CDR1 is WNHNN and CDR2 is SYGVQD (reference sequence). The V end lost 2 bases, the J end lost 6 bases, and 8 bases lay between the germline ends. The length of the CDR3 is 13 residues. DNA for the CDR3: TGCGCCAGCAGTGAGGCAGGGGCCAATGAGCAGTTCTTC. It specifies CASSEAGANEQFF.

This clonotype was recorded at least ten times. The chain joins TRBV10-3 to TRBJ2-7; D is unclear. Germline assignment: CDR1 ENHRY and CDR2 SYGVKD. Trimming took off 3 bases at V and 3 bases at J, with 9 bases between the two ends. The CDR3 sequence is 13 residues long. The CDR3 loop is CAISEDTLYEQYF. CDR3 nucleotides: TGTGCCATCAGTGAAGACACCCTCTACGAGCAGTACTTC.

This clonotype has only a few counts. J is TRBJ2-7 and V is TRBV7-8; D possibly corresponds to TRBD1 (6 bases). Trimming took 5 bases from V and 5 from J, leaving 19 bases between them. From germline, CDR1 is SGHVS and CDR2 FQNEAQ. CDR3 length: 15 residues. In DNA, the CDR3 is TGTGCCAGCAGCAGATTTTTATCGGGGACAAACGAGCAGTACGTC. It is translated as CASSRFLSGTNEQYV.

Ten or more counts support this clonotype. The chain employs TRBV25-1 and TRBJ2-7; maybe TRBD2 (6 bases). CDR3 length: 14 amino acids. CDR1 and CDR2 (germline): MGHDK, SYGVNS. V lost 0 bases, J lost 2 bases, and 8 bases lay in between. The CDR3 sequence: CASSEYERAYEQYF. In nucleotides, the CDR3 is TGTGCCAGCAGTGAATACGAGCGGGCCTACGAGCAGTACTTC.

Ten or more counts support this clonotype. The rearrangement joins TRBV12-3 or TRBV12-4 to TRBJ2-5; 12 nucleotides match TRBD2. The length of the CDR3 is 15 residues. V was pared by 5 bases and J by 7 bases, with 8 bases of the junction left unmatched. CDR3 sequence reads: CASSPLAGGPTTQYF. In DNA form, the CDR3 reads TGTGCCAGCAGTCCGCTAGCGGGAGGGCCTACGACCCAGTACTTC.

This clonotype appeared many times. This chain joins TRBV7-2 and TRBJ2-7; 7 bases line up with TRBD1. V lost 5 bases and J lost 6; bases outside the gene matches: 10. This CDR3 has 14 amino acids. The germline V gene encodes CDR1 SGHTA and CDR2 FQGNSA. The CDR3 loop is CASSQYRTGREQYF. The CDR3 region has the DNA TGTGCCAGCAGCCAATATAGGACAGGACGCGAGCAGTACTTC.

This clonotype was observed many times. A read error may produce the germline difference seen at one junction end. V gene TRBV20-1 combines with J gene TRBJ2-7; 9 nucleotides agree with TRBD1. In germline, CDR1 is DFQATT, CDR2 SNEGSKA (reference sequence). CDR3 length: 12 amino acids. The CDR3 DNA is TGCAGTGCTGAGGCCCCTAACCGGGACAGGGTCTTC. It encodes CSAEAPNRDRVF.

This clonotype was detected ten times or more. V and J are TRBV7-9 and TRBJ2-1, with no clear D. In germline, CDR1 is SEHNR, CDR2 FQNEAQ (reference sequence). Trimming left V 9 bases short and J 0 bases short, with 12 bases between. The CDR3 is 14 residues long. CDR3 nucleotides: TGTGCCAGTCCCAAGCAAGACTCCTACAATGAGCAGTTCTTC. It encodes CASPKQDSYNEQFF. Variable domain in full (rest from reference TRBV7-9 and TRBJ2-1): DTGVSQNPRHKITKRGQNVTFRCDPISEHNRLYWYRQTLGQGPEFLTYFQNEAQLEKSRLLSDRFSAERPKGSFSTLEIQRTEQGDSAMYLCASPKQDSYNEQFFGPGTRLTVL.